This T cell receptor (beta chain) was identified during a study of blood T cell repertoires in COVID-19. The CDR3 is 11 amino acids. V was cut by 10 bases and J by 0 bases, with 6 bases left in between. The germline V gene encodes CDR1 LNHDA and CDR2 SQIVND (reference sequence). This clone appeared a few times. Enrollees, about 18 to 95 years old, lived in about two dozen US areas. Participants reported their clinical history, and cohort assignment relied on those reports. Only in-frame clones appear in the TCRdb table, and some are missing; sequencing was by immunoSEQ multiplex PCR. The data contain about 60,000 clones, approximately 78% of them seen just once; the ten biggest clones take up around 4%.

The TCR sequence derives from a woman aged 40 to 55 with acute COVID-19. Input material: PBMCs or T cells enriched from blood (not recorded which). This chain uses TRBV19 with TRBJ1-1; D unresolved. The CDR3 DNA reads as TGTGCCACTCAGGTGAACACTGAAGCTTTCTTT. Encoded protein: CATQVNTEAFF.